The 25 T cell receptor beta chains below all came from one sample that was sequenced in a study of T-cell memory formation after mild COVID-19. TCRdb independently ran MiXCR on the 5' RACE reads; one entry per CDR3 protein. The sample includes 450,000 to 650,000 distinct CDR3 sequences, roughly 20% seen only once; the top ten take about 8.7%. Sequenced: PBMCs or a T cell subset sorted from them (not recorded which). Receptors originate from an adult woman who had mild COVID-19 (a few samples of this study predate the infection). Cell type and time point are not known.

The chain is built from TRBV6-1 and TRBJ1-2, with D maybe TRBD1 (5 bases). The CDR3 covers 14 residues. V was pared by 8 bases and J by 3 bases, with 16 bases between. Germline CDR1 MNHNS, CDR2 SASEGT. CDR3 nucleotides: TGTGCCAGCGCGCGGGGGGGGAGCGACTATGGCTACACCTTC. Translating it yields CASARGGSDYGYTF.

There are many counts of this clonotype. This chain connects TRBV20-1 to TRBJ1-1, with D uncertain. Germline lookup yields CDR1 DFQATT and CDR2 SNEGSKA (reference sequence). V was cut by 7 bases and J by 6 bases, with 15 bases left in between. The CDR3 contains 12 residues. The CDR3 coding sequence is TGCAGTGGTGGGAGACGGGTCCCTGAAGCTTTCTTT. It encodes CSGGRRVPEAFF.

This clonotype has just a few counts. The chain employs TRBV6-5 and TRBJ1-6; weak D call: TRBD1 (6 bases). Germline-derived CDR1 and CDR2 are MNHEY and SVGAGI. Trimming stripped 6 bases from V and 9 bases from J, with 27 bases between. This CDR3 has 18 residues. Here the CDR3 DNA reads TGTGCCAGCAGCCTCTCTTCGCCGGGGGCAGGAGGGAGTTCACCCCTCCACTTT. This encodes CASSLSSPGAGGSSPLHF.

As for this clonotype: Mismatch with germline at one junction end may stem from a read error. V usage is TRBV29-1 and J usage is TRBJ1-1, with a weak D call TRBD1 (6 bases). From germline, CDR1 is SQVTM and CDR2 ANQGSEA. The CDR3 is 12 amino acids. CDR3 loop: CSAGGRNTEDFF. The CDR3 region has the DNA TGCAGCGCTGGGGGCAGGAACACTGAAGATTTCTTT. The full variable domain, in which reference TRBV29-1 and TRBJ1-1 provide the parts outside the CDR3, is SAVISQKPSRDICQRGTSLTIQCQVDSQVTMMFWYRQQPGQSLTLIATANQGSEATYESGFVIDKFPISRPNLTFSTLTVSNMSPEDSSIYLCSAGGRNTEDFFGQGTRLTVV.

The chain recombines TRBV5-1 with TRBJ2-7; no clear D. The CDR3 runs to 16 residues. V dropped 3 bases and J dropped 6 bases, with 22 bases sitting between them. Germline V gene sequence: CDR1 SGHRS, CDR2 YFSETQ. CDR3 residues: CASSSDSWSHLTEQYF. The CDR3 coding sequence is TGCGCCAGCAGCTCCGATTCATGGTCCCACCTGACCGAGCAGTACTTC.

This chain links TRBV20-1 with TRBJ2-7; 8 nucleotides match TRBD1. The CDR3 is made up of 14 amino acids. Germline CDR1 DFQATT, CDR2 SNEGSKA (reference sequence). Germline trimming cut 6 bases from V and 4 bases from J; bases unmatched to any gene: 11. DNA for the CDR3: TGCAGTGCCACAGACCAGGGGGCGAGGTACGAGCAGTACTTC. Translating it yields CSATDQGARYEQYF.

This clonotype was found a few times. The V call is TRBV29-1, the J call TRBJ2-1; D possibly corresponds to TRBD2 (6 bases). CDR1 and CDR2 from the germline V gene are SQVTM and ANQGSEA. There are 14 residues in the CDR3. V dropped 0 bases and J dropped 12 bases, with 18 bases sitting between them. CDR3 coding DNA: TGCAGCGTTGAAGAGGGGGGTCAGCCCCATGTGCAGTTCTTC. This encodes CSVEEGGQPHVQFF.

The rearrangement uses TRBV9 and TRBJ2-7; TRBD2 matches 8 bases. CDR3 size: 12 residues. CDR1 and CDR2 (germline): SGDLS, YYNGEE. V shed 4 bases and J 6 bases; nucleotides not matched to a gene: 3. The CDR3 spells CASSPGGVEQYF. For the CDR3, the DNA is TGTGCCAGCAGCCCCGGGGGGGTCGAGCAGTACTTC.

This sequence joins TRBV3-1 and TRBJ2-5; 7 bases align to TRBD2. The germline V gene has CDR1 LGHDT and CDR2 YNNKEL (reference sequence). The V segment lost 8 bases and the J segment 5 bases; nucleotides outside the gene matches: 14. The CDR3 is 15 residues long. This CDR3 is CASWASGSPGETQYF. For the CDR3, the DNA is TGTGCCAGCTGGGCTAGCGGCTCCCCGGGGGAGACCCAGTACTTC.

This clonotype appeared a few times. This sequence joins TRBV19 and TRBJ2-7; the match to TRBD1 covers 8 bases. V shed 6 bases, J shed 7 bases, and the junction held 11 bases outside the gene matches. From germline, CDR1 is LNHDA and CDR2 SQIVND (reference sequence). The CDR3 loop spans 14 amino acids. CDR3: CASSYGQGLVEQYF. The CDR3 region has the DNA TGTGCCAGTAGCTATGGACAGGGTCTCGTTGAGCAGTACTTC.

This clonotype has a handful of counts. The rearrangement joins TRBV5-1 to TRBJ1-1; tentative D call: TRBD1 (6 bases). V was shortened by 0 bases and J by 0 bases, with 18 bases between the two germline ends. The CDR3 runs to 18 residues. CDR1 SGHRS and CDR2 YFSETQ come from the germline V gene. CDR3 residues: CASSLASEQGKLNTEAFF. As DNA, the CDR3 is TGCGCCAGCAGCTTGGCTTCGGAACAGGGCAAACTGAACACTGAAGCTTTCTTT.

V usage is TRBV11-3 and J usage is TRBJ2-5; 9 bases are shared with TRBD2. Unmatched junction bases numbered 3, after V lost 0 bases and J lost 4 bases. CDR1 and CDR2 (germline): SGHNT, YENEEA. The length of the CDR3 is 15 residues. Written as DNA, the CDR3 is TGTGCCAGCAGCTTAGATCAGGGACTAGCAGAGACCCAGTACTTC. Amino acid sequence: CASSLDQGLAETQYF.

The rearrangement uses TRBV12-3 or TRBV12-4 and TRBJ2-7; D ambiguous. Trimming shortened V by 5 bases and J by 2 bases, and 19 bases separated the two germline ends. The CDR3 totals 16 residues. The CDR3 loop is CASSAGPQSTPYEQYF. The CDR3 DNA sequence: TGTGCCAGCAGTGCCGGGCCTCAGAGTACCCCCTACGAGCAGTACTTC.

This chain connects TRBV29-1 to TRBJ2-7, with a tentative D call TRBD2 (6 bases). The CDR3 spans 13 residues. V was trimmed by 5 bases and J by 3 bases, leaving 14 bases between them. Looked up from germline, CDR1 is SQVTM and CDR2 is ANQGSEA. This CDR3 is CSVKSGVLYEQYF. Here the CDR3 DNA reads TGCAGCGTTAAGTCGGGGGTCCTCTACGAGCAGTACTTC.

CDR3 DNA: TGTGCCAGCAGTTACTACCCGTTAAGGAGCACTGAAGCTTTCTTT. Encoded protein: CASSYYPLRSTEAFF. The chain recombines TRBV6-5 with TRBJ1-1; no reliable D call. The CDR3 is 15 amino acids. Germline CDR1 reads MNHEY; CDR2 reads SVGAGI. Trimming stripped 1 base from V and 4 bases from J, with 13 bases between.

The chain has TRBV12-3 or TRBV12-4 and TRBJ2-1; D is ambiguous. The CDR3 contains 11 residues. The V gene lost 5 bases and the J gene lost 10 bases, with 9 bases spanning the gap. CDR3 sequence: CASSTSPEQFF. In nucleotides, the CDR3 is TGTGCCAGCAGTACCAGTCCCGAGCAGTTCTTC.

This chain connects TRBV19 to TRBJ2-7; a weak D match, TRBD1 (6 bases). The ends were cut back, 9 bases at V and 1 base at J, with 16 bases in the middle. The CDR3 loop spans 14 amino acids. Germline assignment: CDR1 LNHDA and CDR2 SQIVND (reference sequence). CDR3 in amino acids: CASNPGHESYEQYF. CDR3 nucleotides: TGTGCCAGCAACCCGGGACACGAGTCCTACGAGCAGTACTTC.

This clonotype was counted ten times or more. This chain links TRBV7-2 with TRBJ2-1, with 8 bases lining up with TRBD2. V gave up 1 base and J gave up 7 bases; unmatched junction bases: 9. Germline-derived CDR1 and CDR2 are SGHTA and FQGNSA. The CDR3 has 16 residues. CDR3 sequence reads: CASSLESGLGRNEQFF. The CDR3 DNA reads TGTGCCAGCAGCTTAGAATCGGGACTAGGTCGTAATGAGCAGTTCTTC. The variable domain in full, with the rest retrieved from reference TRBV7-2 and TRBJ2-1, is GAGVSQSPSNKVTEKGKDVELRCDPISGHTALYWYRQSLGQGLEFLIYFQGNSAPDKSGLPSDRFSAERTGGSVSTLTIQRTQQEDSAVYLCASSLESGLGRNEQFFGPGTRLTVL.

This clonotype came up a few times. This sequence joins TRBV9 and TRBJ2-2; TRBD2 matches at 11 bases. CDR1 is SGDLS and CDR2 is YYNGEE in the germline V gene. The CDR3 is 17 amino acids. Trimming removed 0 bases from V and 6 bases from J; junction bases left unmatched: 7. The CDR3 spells CASSVVASGRKSGELFF. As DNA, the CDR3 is TGTGCCAGCAGCGTAGTGGCTAGCGGGAGGAAGTCCGGGGAGCTGTTTTTT.

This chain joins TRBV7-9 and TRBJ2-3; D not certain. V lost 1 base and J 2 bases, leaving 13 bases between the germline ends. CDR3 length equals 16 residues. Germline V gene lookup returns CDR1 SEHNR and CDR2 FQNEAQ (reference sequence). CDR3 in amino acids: CASSLGSWMFTDTQYF. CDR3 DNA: TGTGCCAGCAGCTTAGGGTCCTGGATGTTCACAGATACGCAGTATTTT.

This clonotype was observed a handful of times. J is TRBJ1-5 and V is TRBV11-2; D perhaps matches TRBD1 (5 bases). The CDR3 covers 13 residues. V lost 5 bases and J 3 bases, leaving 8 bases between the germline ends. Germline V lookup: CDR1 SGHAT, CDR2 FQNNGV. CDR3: CASSQGVNQPQHF. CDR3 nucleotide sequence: TGTGCCAGCAGCCAAGGGGTCAATCAGCCCCAGCATTTT.

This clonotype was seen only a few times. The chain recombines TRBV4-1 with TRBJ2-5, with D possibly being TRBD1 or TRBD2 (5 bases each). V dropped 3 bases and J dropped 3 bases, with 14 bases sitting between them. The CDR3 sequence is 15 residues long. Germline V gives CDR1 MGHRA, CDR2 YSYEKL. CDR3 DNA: TGCGCCAGCAGCCAGACCGGGACCCCGGAAGAGACCCAGTACTTC. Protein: CASSQTGTPEETQYF.

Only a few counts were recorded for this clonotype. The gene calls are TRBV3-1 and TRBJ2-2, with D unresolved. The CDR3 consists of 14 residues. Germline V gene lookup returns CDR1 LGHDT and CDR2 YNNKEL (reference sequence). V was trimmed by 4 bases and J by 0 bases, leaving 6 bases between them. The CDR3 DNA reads TGTGCCAGCAGCCCGATAACGAACACCGGGGAGCTGTTTTTT. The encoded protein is CASSPITNTGELFF. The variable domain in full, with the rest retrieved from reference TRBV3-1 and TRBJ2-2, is DTAVSQTPKYLVTQMGNDKSIKCEQNLGHDTMYWYKQDSKKFLKIMFSYNNKELIINETVPNRFSPKSPDKAHLNLHINSLELGDSAVYFCASSPITNTGELFFGEGSRLTVL.

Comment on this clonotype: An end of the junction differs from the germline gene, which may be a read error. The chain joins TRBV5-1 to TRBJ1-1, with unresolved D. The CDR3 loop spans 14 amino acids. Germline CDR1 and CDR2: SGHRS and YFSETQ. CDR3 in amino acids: CASSLVYGNTEAFF. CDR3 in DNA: TGTGCCAGCAGCTTAGTTTATGGGAACACTGAAGCTTTCTTT. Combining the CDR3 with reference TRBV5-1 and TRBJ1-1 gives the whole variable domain KAGVTQTPRYLIKTRGQQVTLSCSPISGHRSVSWYQQTPGQGLQFLFEYFSETQRNKGNFPGRFSGRQFSNSRSEMNVSTLELGDSALYLCASSLVYGNTEAFFGQGTRLTVV.

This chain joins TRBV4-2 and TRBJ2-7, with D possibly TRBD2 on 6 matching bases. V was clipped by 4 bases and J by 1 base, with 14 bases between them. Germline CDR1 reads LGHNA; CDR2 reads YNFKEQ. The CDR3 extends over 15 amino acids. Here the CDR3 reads CASSPGLVASYEQYF. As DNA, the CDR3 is TGTGCCAGCAGCCCGGGACTTGTCGCTTCCTACGAGCAGTACTTC.